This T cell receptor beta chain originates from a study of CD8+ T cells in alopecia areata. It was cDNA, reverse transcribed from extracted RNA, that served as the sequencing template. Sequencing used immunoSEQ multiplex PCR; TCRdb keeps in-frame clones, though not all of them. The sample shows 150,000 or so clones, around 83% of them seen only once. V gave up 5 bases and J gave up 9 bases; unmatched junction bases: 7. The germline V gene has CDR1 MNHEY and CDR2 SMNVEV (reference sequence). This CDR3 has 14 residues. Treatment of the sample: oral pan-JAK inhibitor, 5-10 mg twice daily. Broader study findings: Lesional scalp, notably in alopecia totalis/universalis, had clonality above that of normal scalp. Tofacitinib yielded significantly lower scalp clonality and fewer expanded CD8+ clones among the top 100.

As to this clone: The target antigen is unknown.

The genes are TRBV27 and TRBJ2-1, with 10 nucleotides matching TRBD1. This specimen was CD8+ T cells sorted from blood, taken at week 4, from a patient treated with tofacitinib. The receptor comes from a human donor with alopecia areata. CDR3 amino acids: CASSTGQGFGEQFF. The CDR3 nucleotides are TGTGCCAGCAGTACGGGACAGGGGTTTGGTGAGCAGTTCTTC.